This TCR beta chain was obtained from a study of identical twins. General observations from the study: The authors noted that invariant MAIT and iNKT cells could partly confound zero-insertion analyses.

TCRdb recomputed calls from the 5' RACE reads with MiXCR, one row per CDR3 protein. The sample consists of a few hundred thousand distinct CDR3 sequences, roughly 8.6% of them appearing once. The CDR3 is made up of 15 amino acids. V lost 6 bases to trimming and J lost 2 bases; unmatched junction nucleotides: 6. As regards this clonotype: What it binds is unknown.

These data were also reused for a study on yellow fever vaccine responses in identical twins.

The sample consisted of memory (CD45RO+) T cells sorted from blood. The chain employs TRBV12-3 or TRBV12-4 and TRBJ2-5; 10 bases map to TRBD2. This TCR was recovered from a woman aged 18 to 35 in good health. Here the CDR3 reads CASRRSGGPQETQYF. Written as DNA, the CDR3 is TGTGCCAGCAGGCGTAGCGGGGGGCCACAAGAGACCCAGTACTTC.